A selection of T cell receptor beta chains follows, all from one sample in a study of T cell changes during pregnancy in multiple sclerosis. Sequencing was performed with immunoSEQ multiplex PCR; in TCRdb, only in-frame clones are kept and a portion is missing. This sample has 65,000 to 75,000 clones, with roughly 90% found just once. The sample in question was peripheral blood, obtained in the second trimester of pregnancy. The receptors here all came from a female donor with multiple sclerosis, enrolled in a pregnancy study. Both conserved end residues are part of each CDR3.

v_gene	CDR3aa
TRBV10-2	CASSVGYRGRRTGELFF
TRBV2	CASRESEGTNEQYF
TRBV27	CASSLQGALNTEAFF
TRBV19	CASSIARQGGSTDTQYF
TRBV6-4	CASRQGNIQYF
TRBV6-6	CASTSLAGKINEQFF
TRBV15	CATSTGVGGNGGYTF
TRBV29-1	CSARPAGGTDTQYF
TRBV7-6	CASSLETNAFDGYTF
TRBV12-2	CASRLGGQGTSYGPGELFF
TRBV27	CASSPLDRGRQPQHF
TRBV6-5	CASRTGGPYNEQFF
TRBV19	CASRGDRTYGYTF
TRBV29-1	CSVDFGNYEQYF
TRBV7-2	CASSFVGGFTYF
TRBV10-1	CASSEGQGEDEQYF
TRBV12-5	CASGFSGETYEQYF
TRBV5-1	CASSRGQGGNEQFF
TRBV6-1	CASSVDGGYGYTF
TRBV19	CASRPRRASTEAFF
TRBV2	CASSETGTIRGETQYF
TRBV5-1	CASSPAGTSTDTQYF
TRBV7-9	CASSGDTYNQPQHF
TRBV30	CAWSEASANEKLFF
TRBV7-2	CASSLQGGSNQPQHF
TRBV27	CASSIGGGTQYF
TRBV7-2	CASSLGGGYQETQYF
TRBV5-4	CASSSVRADTQYF
TRBV5-6	CASSLGLYEQYF
TRBV7-9	CASSLEDRGHTRNNEQFF
TRBV2	CASSDSLDRGRIGYTF